The clone carrying this TCR beta chain was recorded many times. Its antigen is as yet unknown. There are 13 residues in the CDR3. The germline V and J ends were trimmed by 1 base and 6 bases, with 8 bases remaining between them. The germline gives CDR1 SGDLS, CDR2 YYNGEE. A quantitative 5'-RACE method, one with molecular barcodes, was used to make TCR beta libraries. Via MiXCR, TCRdb re-called the 5' RACE reads, giving one row per CDR3 protein. The table shows about 30,000 distinct CDR3 sequences, with about 5.1% occurring only once. This sample was included in a study of CD8 T cells in ankylosing spondylitis. Study outcomes and limitations: The authors reported significant enrichment of disease-linked clones in matched ankylosing spondylitis synovial fluid. Disease-linked clones bore a CD8+ phenotype, appearing relatively rarely in peripheral blood.

The sequenced sample consisted of blood, either unsorted or a sorted T cell fraction (not recorded which). The V gene is TRBV9, the J gene TRBJ2-1, with unresolved D. The TCR sequence derives from a female donor with ankylosing spondylitis or in good health (not recorded which). The CDR3 DNA reads TGTGCCAGCAGCGTAACCCTAAGCAATGAGCAGTTCTTC. Its protein is CASSVTLSNEQFF.